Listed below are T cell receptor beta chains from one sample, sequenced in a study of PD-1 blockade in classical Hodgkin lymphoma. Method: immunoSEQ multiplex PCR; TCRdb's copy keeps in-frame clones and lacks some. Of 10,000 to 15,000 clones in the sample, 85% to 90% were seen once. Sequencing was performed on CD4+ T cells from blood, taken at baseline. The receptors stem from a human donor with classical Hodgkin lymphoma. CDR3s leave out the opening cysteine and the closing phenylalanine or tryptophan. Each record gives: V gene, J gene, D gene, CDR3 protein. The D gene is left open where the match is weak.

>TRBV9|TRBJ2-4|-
ASSVEVRGNIQY
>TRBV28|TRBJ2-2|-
ASTPRLETGELF
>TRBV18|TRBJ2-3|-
ASSPPGGTFADTQY
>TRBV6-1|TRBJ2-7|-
ASSESLGQGLTSYEQY
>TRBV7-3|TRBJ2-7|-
ASSLGGGTSYEQY
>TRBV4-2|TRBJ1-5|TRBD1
ASSQRDSMPNQPQH
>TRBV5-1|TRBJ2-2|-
ASSEVQGVTGELF
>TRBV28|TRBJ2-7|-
ASSPNRGGRDSYEQY
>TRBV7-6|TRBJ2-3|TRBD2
ASSPIAGGGTDTQY
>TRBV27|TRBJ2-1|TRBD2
ASRELSGGPYNEQF
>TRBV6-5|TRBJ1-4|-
ASRAPNEKLF
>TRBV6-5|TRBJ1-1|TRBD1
ASFRGPRTEAF
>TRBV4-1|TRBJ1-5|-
ASSHEQVRQPQH
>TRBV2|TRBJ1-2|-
ASSTTGEGNYGYT
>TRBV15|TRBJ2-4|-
ATSTGAKNIQY
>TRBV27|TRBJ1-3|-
ASSLKGTAGNTIY
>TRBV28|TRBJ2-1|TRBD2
ASSFGSGNREQF
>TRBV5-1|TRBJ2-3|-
ASSPDRLSTDTQY
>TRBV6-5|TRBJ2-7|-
ASSRGQSEQY
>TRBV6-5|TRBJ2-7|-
ASSPGGFTYEQY
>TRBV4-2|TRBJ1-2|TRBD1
ASSQDGTANYGYT
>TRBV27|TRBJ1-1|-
ASRRGTSEAF
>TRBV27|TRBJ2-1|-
ASRTPYNEQF
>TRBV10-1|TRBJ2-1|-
ASGSDVNEQF
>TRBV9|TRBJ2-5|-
ASSSGIQETQY
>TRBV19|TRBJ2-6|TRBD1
ASSYTGGSGANVLT
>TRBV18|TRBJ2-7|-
ASSPRADSLSGQY
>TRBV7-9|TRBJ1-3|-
ASSLVSGGNTIY
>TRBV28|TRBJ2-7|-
ASSLRAGEQY
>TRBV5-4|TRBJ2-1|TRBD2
ASSLDGTSYEQF
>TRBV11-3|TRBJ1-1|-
ASSLLMNTEAF
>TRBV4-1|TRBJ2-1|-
ASSQGVERAFYNEQF
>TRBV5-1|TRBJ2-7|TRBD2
ASSGLAGEQY
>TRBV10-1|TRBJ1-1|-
ASSEWQSDEAF
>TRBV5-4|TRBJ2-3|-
ASSRSGGVRGDTQY
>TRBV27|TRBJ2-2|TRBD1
ASSSRQGQAGELF
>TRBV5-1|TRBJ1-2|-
ASSLGEGYGYT
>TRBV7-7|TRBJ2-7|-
ASSLETNYEQY
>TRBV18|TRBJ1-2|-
ASSPATNYGYT
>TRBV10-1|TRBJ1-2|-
ASSEPEGPYGYT
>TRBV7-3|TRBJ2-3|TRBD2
ASSLKGLAQKADTQY
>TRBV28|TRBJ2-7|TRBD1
ASQTGGFYEQY
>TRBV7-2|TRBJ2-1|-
ASSLDGEQF
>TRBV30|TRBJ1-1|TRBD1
AWSVTRQGTEAF
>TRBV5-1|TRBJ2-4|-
ASLLGRLAKNIQY
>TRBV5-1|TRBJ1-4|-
ASSLGDEKLF
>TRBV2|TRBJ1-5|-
ASSRPGGYQPQH
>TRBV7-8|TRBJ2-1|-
ASSHYEQF
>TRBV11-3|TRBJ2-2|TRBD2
ASSQTSGGAVTGELF
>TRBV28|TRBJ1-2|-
ASRLAVGRMDGYT
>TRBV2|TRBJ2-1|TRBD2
ASNKYGTSGRSFNEQF
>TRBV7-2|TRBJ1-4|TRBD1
ASSLAGQQNEKLF
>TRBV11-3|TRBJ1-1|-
ASSLDGENTEAF
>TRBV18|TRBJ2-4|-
ASSPTGDIQY
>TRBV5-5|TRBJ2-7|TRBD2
ASSSRTSGSRYEQY
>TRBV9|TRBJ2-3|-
ASSVSGGTISATDTQY